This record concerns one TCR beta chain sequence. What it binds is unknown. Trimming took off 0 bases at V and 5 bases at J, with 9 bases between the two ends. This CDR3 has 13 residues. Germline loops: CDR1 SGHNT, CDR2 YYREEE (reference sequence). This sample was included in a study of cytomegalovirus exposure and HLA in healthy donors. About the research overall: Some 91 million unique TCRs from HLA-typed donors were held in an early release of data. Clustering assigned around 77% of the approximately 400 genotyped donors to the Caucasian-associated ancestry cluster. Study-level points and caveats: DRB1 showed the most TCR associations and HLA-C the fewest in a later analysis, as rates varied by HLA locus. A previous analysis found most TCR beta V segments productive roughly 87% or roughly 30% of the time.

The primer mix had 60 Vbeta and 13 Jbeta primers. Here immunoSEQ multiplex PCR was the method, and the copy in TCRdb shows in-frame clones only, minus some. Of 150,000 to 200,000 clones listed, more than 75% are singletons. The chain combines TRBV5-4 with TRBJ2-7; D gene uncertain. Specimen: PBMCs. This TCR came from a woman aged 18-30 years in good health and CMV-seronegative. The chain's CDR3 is CASSLDSENEQYF. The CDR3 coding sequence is TGTGCCAGCAGCTTGGATAGTGAGAACGAGCAGTACTTC.